The clone carrying this TCR beta chain was counted at least ten times. Antigen specificity is unknown. The data were obtained in a study of Graves' ophthalmopathy and Graves' hyperthyroidism. Study-level points and caveats: Most thyroid clonotypes with frequency above 0.001 were detected in blood too.

RNA transcripts were the source from which TCR beta CDR3 regions were amplified. RT-PCR with HTBI primers came first, then second-round multiplex PCR. TCRdb processed the multiplex PCR reads anew with MiXCR; each CDR3 protein has one entry. The sample lists hundreds of thousands of distinct CDR3 sequences; around 21% were seen once. Hyperthyroidism patients, aged 18 to 65, were newly diagnosed, under 2 months' duration. Patients were left out if they had other autoimmune diseases, uncontrolled infections, pregnancy or lactation. The source of the PBMCs was over 8.5 ml of fresh peripheral blood. Trimming removed 1 base at V and 6 bases at J, with 10 bases between. The CDR3 is 14 residues long.

The sequenced sample was peripheral blood. The sequence came from a woman younger than 35 with stable Graves' hyperthyroidism. The rearrangement joins TRBV12-3 or TRBV12-4 to TRBJ1-5; D possibly corresponds to TRBD1 (6 bases). CDR3 nucleotide sequence: TGTGCCAGCAGTTTAGTGGGGGGCGGTCAGCCCCAGCATTTT. Amino acid sequence: CASSLVGGGQPQHF.